This paragraph covers one TCR beta chain sequence. The record originates from a study of CD8 T cells in Susac syndrome. RNA was extracted with the RNeasy kit, and a quantity of about 0.45 to 1 ug was reverse transcribed using random hexamers. The TCR beta CDR3 was amplified by immunoSEQ multiplex PCR across 54 Vbeta, 13 Jbeta. TCRdb reanalysed the immunoSEQ multiplex PCR reads using MiXCR and keeps one entry per CDR3 protein. The table has about 210,000 distinct CDR3 sequences, 95% seen once; the top ten hold roughly 0.09%. Looked up from germline, CDR1 is MNHEY and CDR2 is SMNVEV (reference sequence). This CDR3 is 15 amino acids long. Between the trimmed V and J ends, which lost 3 bases and 2 bases, there was a span of 8 bases.

Sequencing was performed on CD4+ T cells from PBMCs. The clonotype was recovered from a human donor with multiple sclerosis. The chain employs TRBV27 and TRBJ2-6, with D uncertain. The CDR3 bases are TGTGCCAGCAGTTTTAGCCCCCCTGGGGCCAACGTCCTGACTTTC. Encoded protein: CASSFSPPGANVLTF.